This TCR beta chain appears in the sequencing data of a study of blood T cell repertoires in COVID-19. About the research overall: PBMCs, B-cell-depleted T cells, or T cells were the source of the cDNA or gDNA that made up the material.

This CDR3 is built from 14 residues. V lost 6 bases, J lost 0 bases, and 0 bases stayed unmatched. Germline loops: CDR1 LGHDT, CDR2 YNNKEL (reference sequence). Under the authors' procedure: Researchers report that nucleated cell counts were estimated from reference gene primer amplification. Profiling relied on immunoSEQ multiplex PCR, and the TCRdb table lists in-frame clones only, not all of them. V, J and clone size derive from that table, while D and trimming were established from the DNA sequence. This sample has about 86,000 clones, with approximately 83% found just once. The specimen sequenced was peripheral blood. The chain combines TRBV3-1 (or the pseudogene TRBV3-2) with TRBJ2-2; 8 positions agree with TRBD1. The receptor was isolated from a woman aged 80 or over with active or convalescent COVID-19. This chain's CDR3 is CASRDRANTGELFF. Written as DNA, the CDR3 is TGTGCCAGCAGGGACAGGGCGAACACCGGGGAGCTGTTTTTT.